This T cell receptor beta chain is drawn from a study of blood T cell repertoires in COVID-19. For the study at large: Specimens from acute and convalescent COVID-19 originated in the United States, Italy and Spain. T cells, B-cell-depleted T cells, or PBMCs supplied cDNA or gDNA.

There are 15 residues in the CDR3. Per the germline V gene, CDR1 is MGHRA and CDR2 is YSYEKL. V gave up 3 bases and J gave up 1 base; unmatched junction bases: 3. As handled by the study authors: By means of reference gene primer amplification, nucleated cell counts were estimated. Repertoires were generated with immunoSEQ multiplex PCR, while TCRdb's copy carries only in-frame clones and drops some. The V and J calls and clone size are taken from that table; D and trimming were inferred from the DNA. The table has 150,000 to 200,000 clones, roughly nine tenths seen once. The origin of this receptor is a man younger than 35 who had recovered from COVID-19. The genes are TRBV4-1 and TRBJ2-7; 10 bases agree with TRBD2. The material sequenced was peripheral blood. CDR3 in amino acids: CASSQKTSGSYEQYF. The DNA of the CDR3 is TGCGCCAGCAGCCAGAAGACTAGCGGGTCCTACGAGCAGTACTTC.